This T cell receptor (beta chain) was sequenced in a study of regulatory T cells in long-lasting Graves disease. The CDR3 spans 18 residues. V dropped 4 bases and J dropped 0; count of bases not matched to a gene: 10. CDR1 SGHNT and CDR2 YYREEE come from the germline V gene (reference sequence). Building of the TCR beta libraries involved iRepertoire HTBI primers and Arm-PCR of CDR3 regions. As processed by the authors: About 62 TRBV and roughly 15 TRBJ segments were identified across samples. A single record per CDR3 protein comes from TCRdb applying MiXCR to the multiplex PCR reads. The V and J calls were determined by TCRdb, not by the authors. The table has a few hundred thousand distinct CDR3 sequences, 20% seen once. General observations from the study: Less diverse TCR repertoires were seen in persistent Graves' patients than in newly diagnosed ones. TRBV28, TRBJ1-2 and TRBJ2-5 were favored in persistent disease. Accuracy may have suffered from the small sample size.

Described time point: newly diagnosed GD, antithyroid drugs for less than 3 months. After RNA was extracted from PBMCs, the TCR library was made from it. Comments on this clonotype: Antigen: not known.

This TCR came from a female donor with Graves disease. This chain joins TRBV5-4 and TRBJ2-1; 10 bases are a match to TRBD1. This sample comprised peripheral blood mononuclear cells (PBMCs), obtained at new diagnosis, from a patient treated with antithyroid drugs. CDR3 protein: CASSADRGQIISYNEQFF. The DNA for the CDR3 is TGTGCCAGCAGCGCCGACAGGGGGCAAATAATCTCCTACAATGAGCAGTTCTTC.